The next 9 T cell receptor beta chains were all read from a single sample in a study of shared clonotypes between healthy human individuals. Only in-frame clones appear in the TCRdb table, and some are missing; sequencing was by immunoSEQ multiplex PCR. The top ten clones hold 0.39% of a sample with approximately 2.3 million clones, 85% to 95% of them seen once. The sample was naive CD4+ T cells from PBMCs. Subset here: CD45RA+ positively selected. All receptors come from a man aged 18 to 29 in good health. Some clones in this sample may be carry-over from other donors' samples.

This clone has only one observation. The chain is built from TRBV27 and TRBJ2-7, with D possibly being TRBD1 or TRBD2 (6 bases each). Germline V gene lookup returns CDR1 MNHEY and CDR2 SMNVEV (reference sequence). There are 15 residues in the CDR3. V shed 6 bases and J shed 6 bases, with 21 bases lying between them. The CDR3 nucleotides are TGTGCCAGCAGACCCGGACAGCGGGCTAGTTCCGAGCAGTACTTC. This codes for CASRPGQRASSEQYF.

This CDR3 reads CASSLASKGTYTGELFF. CDR3 DNA: TGCGCCAGCAGCTTGGCCAGTAAGGGAACTTACACCGGGGAGCTGTTTTTT. This sequence joins TRBV5-1 and TRBJ2-2; the D is unclear. Looked up from germline, CDR1 is SGHRS and CDR2 is YFSETQ. The CDR3 is 17 residues long. V lost 0 bases to trimming and J lost 3 bases, with 15 bases between them.

The chain links TRBV28 to TRBJ1-1; a possible D gene is TRBD1 (5 bases). The V end lost 1 base, the J end lost 11 bases, and 11 bases lay between the germline ends. The CDR3 has 12 amino acids. The germline V gene has CDR1 MDHEN and CDR2 SYDVKM. CDR3 loop: CASSLYGRVAFF. The CDR3 coding sequence is TGTGCCAGCAGTTTATATGGCAGGGTGGCTTTCTTT. The whole variable domain, remainder taken from reference TRBV28 and TRBJ1-1, is DVKVTQSSRYLVKRTGEKVFLECVQDMDHENMFWYRQDPGLGLRLIYFSYDVKMKEKGDIPEGYSVSREKKERFSLILESASTNQTSMYLCASSLYGRVAFFGQGTRLTVV.

The chain combines TRBV6-1 with TRBJ1-4; D remains ambiguous. This CDR3 comprises 13 residues. V lost 4 bases and J 4 bases, leaving 7 bases between the germline ends. CDR1 MNHNS and CDR2 SASEGT come from the germline V gene. CDR3: CASSVEVNEKLFF. In nucleotides, the CDR3 is TGTGCCAGCAGTGTAGAGGTTAATGAAAAACTGTTTTTT.

This clone was counted a few times. CDR3 residues: CASSLDDRFSGYTF. Written as DNA, the CDR3 is TGTGCCAGCAGCCTCGACGACAGGTTCTCTGGCTACACCTTC. The gene calls are TRBV7-9 and TRBJ1-2, with D possibly TRBD1 on 6 matching bases. Trimming removed 5 bases from V and 7 bases from J, with 17 bases in between. The CDR3 totals 14 residues. Germline loops: CDR1 SEHNR, CDR2 FQNEAQ (reference sequence).

In this sample, this clone turned up a few times. This chain joins TRBV2 and TRBJ2-4; D ambiguous. CDR3 length equals 13 residues. Germline CDR1 SNHLY, CDR2 FYNNEI. V lost 3 bases and J lost 5, with 8 bases in between. The CDR3 nucleotides are TGTGCCAGCAGTGAGCTAAGGGAAAACATTCAGTACTTC. Translating gives CASSELRENIQYF.

This chain joins TRBV9 and TRBJ2-3; D might be TRBD1 (5 bases). CDR1 and CDR2 from the germline V gene are SGDLS and YYNGEE. CDR3 size: 16 residues. The V end lost 2 bases, the J end lost 0 bases, and 13 bases lay between the germline ends. CDR3 in DNA: TGTGCCAGCAGCGTCCGCGCGGACATTAGCACAGATACGCAGTATTTT. Its protein product is CASSVRADISTDTQYF.

The rearrangement joins TRBV9 to TRBJ2-1; 11 bases are shared with TRBD2. Germline V lookup: CDR1 SGDLS, CDR2 YYNGEE. This CDR3 has 17 amino acids. Germline trimming cut 1 base from V and 5 bases from J; bases unmatched to any gene: 8. CDR3 in DNA: TGTGCCAGCAGCGTAACTAGCGGGAGCTCAGTTAACAATGAGCAGTTCTTC. This translates into CASSVTSGSSVNNEQFF.

The chain uses TRBV28 and TRBJ1-2; D is unresolved. The CDR3 length is 12 residues. V lost 8 bases to trimming and J lost 2 bases, with 9 bases between them. Germline lookup yields CDR1 MDHEN and CDR2 SYDVKM. The chain's CDR3 is CASAHDNYGYTF. Written as DNA, the CDR3 is TGTGCCAGCGCCCACGACAACTATGGCTACACCTTC.